These 3 T cell receptor beta chains were all obtained from the same sample, sequenced in a study of shared clonotypes between healthy human individuals. Sequencing was performed with immunoSEQ multiplex PCR; in TCRdb, only in-frame clones are kept and a portion is missing. Here the sample spans some 980,000 clones, around three quarters being singletons. The source material was memory CD4+ T cells sorted from blood. The subset is: CD45RA-negative fraction. Receptors were obtained from a man between 18 and 29 years old in good health.

The chain couples TRBV18 to TRBJ1-2; the D is unclear. The CDR3 sequence is 15 residues long. The V and J ends lost 3 bases and 0 bases respectively, with 11 bases between them. Germline CDR1 KGHSH, CDR2 LQKENI. CDR3 loop: CASSPIEGANYGYTF. In nucleotides, the CDR3 is TGTGCCAGCTCACCGATCGAGGGAGCTAACTATGGCTACACCTTC.

The chain carries TRBV20-1 and TRBJ2-1; perhaps TRBD2 as D (5 bases). The V and J ends lost 7 bases and 4 bases respectively, with 8 bases between them. Looked up from germline, CDR1 is DFQATT and CDR2 is SNEGSKA (reference sequence). The length of the CDR3 is 11 residues. CDR3 amino acids: CSVERYNEQFF. CDR3 DNA: TGCAGTGTTGAGCGGTACAATGAGCAGTTCTTC.

The chain joins TRBV19 to TRBJ1-1; D might be TRBD1 (5 bases). Trimming shortened V by 4 bases and J by 6 bases, and 9 bases separated the two germline ends. There are 12 residues in the CDR3. Germline V CDR1 and CDR2: LNHDA, SQIVND (reference sequence). The CDR3 reads CASSTGLPEAFF. The CDR3 DNA reads TGTGCCAGTAGTACAGGGTTGCCTGAAGCTTTCTTT.